The entry below gives a single TCR beta chain sequence along with its context. Its antigen is unidentified. The data were obtained in a study of molecular identifiers for immune sequencing clone quantification. The study's findings and limits: Clones that exceeded 20 RNA copies held over 98% of effector molecules, yet under 1% in naive cells.

TCRdb redid the calling of the PCR reads with MiXCR, one entry per CDR3 protein. The sample has about 68,000 distinct CDR3 sequences, 15% to 20% seen once. In germline, CDR1 is MNHEY, CDR2 SMNVEV (reference sequence). The CDR3 sequence is 15 residues long. J lost 4 bases, V lost 5 bases, and 8 bases had no gene match. Sample: naive CD8+ T cells from blood, with Jurkat cell RNA spiked in. Subset given: FACS-sorted CD8+CD4-CCR7+CD45RA+ naive T cells. The chain links TRBV27 to TRBJ2-1; 7 bases line up with TRBD2. The TCR comes from a human donor in good health. Some libraries in this study had Jurkat cell RNA spiked in. The CDR3 nucleotides are TGTGCCAGCAGTAGTCTCGCTAGCGGTTACAATGAGCAGTTCTTC. This gives the protein CASSSLASGYNEQFF.